This T cell receptor (beta chain) emerged from a study of shared clonotypes between healthy human individuals. Unsorted PBMCs provided DNA that was sequenced on ten immunoSEQ deep assay plates. Some clones are missing from TCRdb's copy, which holds only in-frame ones; the method was immunoSEQ multiplex PCR. The sample lists 450,000 to 500,000 clones, roughly 80% occurring once. Regarding this clone: Antigen unknown.

Notes on the study in general: Donors were few, which limited the genetic and exposure-history diversity represented.

For genomic DNA, unsorted samples relied on around 81 million PBMCs. The V gene's germline CDR1 is MNHEY and CDR2 SVGAGI. This CDR3 has 11 amino acids. The J segment lost 2 bases and the V segment lost 11 bases, leaving 2 bases of the junction unmatched. The sequence was collected from a woman in her thirties or forties in good health. Some clones in this sample may be carry-over from other donors' samples. This sequence joins TRBV6-5 and TRBJ2-7, with 8 positions matching TRBD1. Sequencing was performed on PBMCs. Written as DNA, the CDR3 is TGTGCCGTGACAGGGGCCTACGAGCAGTACTTC. Translation gives CAVTGAYEQYF.